The rows below give T cell receptor beta chains drawn from one sample of a study of blood T cell repertoires in COVID-19. Method: immunoSEQ multiplex PCR; TCRdb's copy keeps in-frame clones and lacks some. Found here are approximately 84,000 clones, under 90% of them singletons; the top ten hold 1.5%. The sample consisted of peripheral blood. These receptors were obtained from a human donor with active COVID-19. The donor label of this sample is uncertain. Each CDR3 is given with its conserved first and last residue. The D gene is left open where the match is weak.

j_call d_call v_call cdr3_nt cdr3_aa
TRBJ1-1 . TRBV6-2/TRBV6-3 TGTGCCAGCAGTTCCTTGCGGGGGGCTGCTGAAGCTTTCTTT CASSSLRGAAEAFF
TRBJ2-3 . TRBV9 TGTGCCAGCAGCGCCGTCGCGGAAACGCAGTATTTT CASSAVAETQYF
TRBJ1-2 . TRBV9 TGTGCCAGCCGTCAGGTTGACTATGGCTACACCTTC CASRQVDYGYTF
TRBJ1-1 . TRBV5-5 TGTGCCAGCAGCTTTTGGTGGACTATGAACACTGAAGCTTTCTTT CASSFWWTMNTEAFF
TRBJ1-6 TRBD1 TRBV6-1 TGTGCCAGCAGTGTGACCGTCGGACAGGGCTATAATTCACCCCTCCACTTT CASSVTVGQGYNSPLHF
TRBJ2-7 . TRBV10-2 TGCGCCAGCAGTGAAAGGCCACTAACCTACGAGCAGTACTTC CASSERPLTYEQYF
TRBJ2-3 TRBD2 TRBV10-3 TGTGCCATCAGTGGAGGTAGCGGGGGCCGGGATACGCAGTATTTT CAISGGSGGRDTQYF
TRBJ2-1 . TRBV6-5 TGTGCCAGCAGTCGGACAGAAAGCTCCTACAATGAGCAGTTCTTC CASSRTESSYNEQFF
TRBJ1-1 TRBD1 TRBV27 TGTGCCAGCAGTTTGGCGGGGACAGGGGTGAGGGACACTGAAGCTTTCTTT CASSLAGTGVRDTEAFF
TRBJ1-2 . TRBV5-6 TGTGCCAGCAGCCCTTTTGCTGGAACGGGGTATGGCTACACCTTC CASSPFAGTGYGYTF
TRBJ1-1 . TRBV6-5 TGTGCCAGCAGAGTACAGGGCACTGAAGCTTTCTTT CASRVQGTEAFF
TRBJ2-7 TRBD1 TRBV7-7 TGTGCTAGCAGCTTCCGGGACAGGGGGTACGAGCAGTACTTC CASSFRDRGYEQYF
TRBJ1-1 . TRBV2 TGTGCCAGCAGTGAGAAGGGGCCGGGCACTGAAGCTTTCTTT CASSEKGPGTEAFF
TRBJ1-6 . TRBV5-1 TGCGCCAGCAGCTTGTTGGGGGGGAGCTCCTATAATTCACCCCTCCACTTT CASSLLGGSSYNSPLHF
TRBJ2-7 TRBD1 TRBV7-2 TGTGCCAGCAGCCGGACAGGAGGGACAGGGCTCTACGAGCAGTACTTC CASSRTGGTGLYEQYF
TRBJ1-1 TRBD1 TRBV12-5 TGTGCTAGTGGCCGGGGACAGGGAGAAATGGCCACTGAAGCTTTCTTT CASGRGQGEMATEAFF
TRBJ2-3 TRBD2 TRBV13 TGTGCCAGCAGCTTGAGGACTAGCGGGGTCCCCGGGGATACGCAGTATTTT CASSLRTSGVPGDTQYF
TRBJ1-2 . TRBV11-2 TGTGCCAGCAGCTTAGTATTGGTACCAGCCAACGGGTATGGCTACACCTTC CASSLVLVPANGYGYTF
TRBJ1-3 . TRBV28 TGTGCCAGCAGCCCGTTGTCAGGGGCTGGAAACACCATATATTTT CASSPLSGAGNTIYF
TRBJ2-7 TRBD1 TRBV16 TGTGCCAGCAGCCGCGCGACAGGGGTAAGCTCCTACGAGCAGTACTTC CASSRATGVSSYEQYF
TRBJ1-1 . TRBV11-2 TGTGCCAGCAGCTTGGGCGGGGTGAACACTGAAGCTTTCTTT CASSLGGVNTEAFF
TRBJ1-2 TRBD1 TRBV27 TGTGCCAGCAGTCCGACAGGGTCCTACTATGGCTACACCTTC CASSPTGSYYGYTF
TRBJ2-2 TRBD2 TRBV6-2/TRBV6-3 TGTGCCAGCAGTTACCCCCGGATGGGAGGGAACCCCGGGGAGCTGTTTTTT CASSYPRMGGNPGELFF
TRBJ2-1 TRBD2 TRBV18 TGTGCCAGCTCACCTCTAGCGGGGGGGCCGCAGTTCTTC CASSPLAGGPQFF
TRBJ2-3 TRBD2 TRBV19 TGTGCCAGTACCTTGCTCGCGGGGGGCAAGACAGATACGCAGTATTTT CASTLLAGGKTDTQYF
TRBJ2-5 . TRBV11-2 TGTGCCAGCAGCTTAGCCAGAAACCAAGAGACCCAGTACTTC CASSLARNQETQYF
TRBJ1-1 . TRBV5-4 TGTGCCAGCAGCTTGGGTATACAGATGAACACTGAAGCTTTCTTT CASSLGIQMNTEAFF
TRBJ1-1 . TRBV18 TGTGCCAGCTCACAAACAGCCTTTGAAGCTTTCTTT CASSQTAFEAFF
TRBJ2-6 TRBD1 TRBV4-3 TGCGCCAGCAGCCTTACCGGGACAGGGCTCTCTGGGGCCAACGTCCTGACTTTC CASSLTGTGLSGANVLTF
TRBJ2-2 . TRBV14 TGTGCCAGCAGGGTCGGTCCTACCGGGGAGCTGTTTTTT CASRVGPTGELFF
TRBJ2-1 . TRBV5-6 TGTGCCAGCAGCTTGGATGTGGCGGGGGCCTCCTACAATGAGCAGTTCTTC CASSLDVAGASYNEQFF